Listed below are T cell receptor beta chains from one sample, sequenced in a study of radiotherapy plus CTLA-4 blockade in lung cancer. Only in-frame clones appear in the TCRdb table, and some are missing; sequencing was by immunoSEQ multiplex PCR. The sample has around 45,000 clones, 73% seen once; the top ten hold 3.5%. Here the sequenced sample was peripheral blood, taken from a patient treated with radiotherapy plus ipilimumab. These receptors originate from a human donor with non-small cell lung cancer who had a complete response to radiotherapy plus ipilimumab. Both conserved end residues are part of each CDR3. D genes are given only for firm matches. Size is omitted from some rows. Given values are once, few, many or a class for expanded clones.

v_gene,abundance,d_gene,j_gene,CDR3nt,CDR3aa
TRBV7-9,NA,NA,TRBJ2-1,TGTGCCAGCAGCTTAGCCCTTAACAATGAGCAGTTCTTC,CASSLALNNEQFF
TRBV19,NA,NA,TRBJ1-5,TGTGCCAGTAGTATTAGGGGGAATCAGCCCCAGCATTTT,CASSIRGNQPQHF
TRBV30,NA,NA,TRBJ1-5,TGTGCCTGGGCCCCCCAGGGTAATCAGCCCCAGCATTTT,CAWAPQGNQPQHF
TRBV28,NA,TRBD1,TRBJ2-7,TGTGCCAGCAGTTTAAGGGGGACAGGGGGCGAGCAGTACTTC,CASSLRGTGGEQYF
TRBV2,NA,TRBD2,TRBJ2-2,TGTGCCAGCAAAAGCCGAAGCGGGGGCCCGAACACCGGGGAGCTGTTTTTT,CASKSRSGGPNTGELFF
TRBV19,NA,TRBD2,TRBJ2-1,TGTGCCAGTAGTCCCCGCGGGGGGTCAATGAGCTCCTACAATGAGCAGTTCTTC,CASSPRGGSMSSYNEQFF
TRBV2,once,TRBD2,TRBJ2-3,TGTGCCAGCAGTTACCCTGTGGATAGCGGGAACACAGATACGCAGTATTTT,CASSYPVDSGNTDTQYF
TRBV9,NA,TRBD1,TRBJ2-7,TGTGCCAGCAGAGGAGGACGGGACAGGGGTCACGAGCAGTACTTC,CASRGGRDRGHEQYF
TRBV6-5,NA,TRBD1,TRBJ1-6,TGTGCCAGCAGTTTCGGACAGGGACGGTATAATTCACCCCTCCACTTT,CASSFGQGRYNSPLHF
TRBV18,NA,TRBD1,TRBJ2-1,TGTGCCAGCTCAGACTACAGGGGCAATGAGCAGTTCTTC,CASSDYRGNEQFF
TRBV6-1,few,TRBD1,TRBJ2-3,TGTGCCAGCAGAGAGGGACAGGGTAGGACAGATACGCAGTATTTT,CASREGQGRTDTQYF
TRBV23-1,NA,NA,TRBJ2-3,TGCGCCAGCAGTCGAAGAGGGCTGTATTTT,CASSRRGLYF
TRBV6-1,NA,TRBD1,TRBJ2-2,TGTGCCAGCAGTGCAGACGACAGGGCGACCGGGGAGCTGTTTTTT,CASSADDRATGELFF
TRBV27,NA,TRBD2,TRBJ2-1,TGTGCCAGCAGTCGACGGACTAGCTGGGGCTGGGACTACAATGAGCAGTTCTTC,CASSRRTSWGWDYNEQFF
TRBV30,NA,NA,TRBJ2-2,TGTGCCTGGAGTGTACAGCGGCCCACGAACACCGGGGAGCTGTTTTTT,CAWSVQRPTNTGELFF
TRBV6-5,once,NA,TRBJ1-2,TGTGCCAGCAGTCGCGGCTGGGTTTGGGGCTACACCTTC,CASSRGWVWGYTF
TRBV11-2,once,TRBD1,TRBJ1-2,TGTGCCAGCAGCCCGGACAGGGCGAGGGCTAACTATGGCTACACCTTC,CASSPDRARANYGYTF
TRBV28,once,TRBD1,TRBJ1-2,TGTGCCAGCAGTGTTTATCCGGGACAGGCTAAGTTTTTATGGGGCTACACCTTC,CASSVYPGQAKFLWGYTF
TRBV2,NA,NA,TRBJ1-1,TGTGCCAGCAGTGAGCACATGAACACTGAAGCTTTCTTT,CASSEHMNTEAFF
TRBV7-4,NA,NA,TRBJ2-7,TGTGCCAGCAGCTTAGGAACGGGACTTAGGAGCGGCCAGAGCTCCTACGAGCAGTACTTC,CASSLGTGLRSGQSSYEQYF